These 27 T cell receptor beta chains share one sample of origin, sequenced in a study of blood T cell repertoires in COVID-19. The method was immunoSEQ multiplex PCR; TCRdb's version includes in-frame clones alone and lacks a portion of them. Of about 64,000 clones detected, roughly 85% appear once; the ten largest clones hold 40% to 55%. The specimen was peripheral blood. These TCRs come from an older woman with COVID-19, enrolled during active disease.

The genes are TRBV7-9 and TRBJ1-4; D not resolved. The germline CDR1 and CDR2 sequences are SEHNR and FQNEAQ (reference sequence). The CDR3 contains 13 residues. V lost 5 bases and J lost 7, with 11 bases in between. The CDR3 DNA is TGTGCCAGCAGCCAAGTAGAGGGTGAAAAACTGTTTTTT. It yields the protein CASSQVEGEKLFF. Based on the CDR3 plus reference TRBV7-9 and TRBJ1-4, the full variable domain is DTGVSQNPRHKITKRGQNVTFRCDPISEHNRLYWYRQTLGQGPEFLTYFQNEAQLEKSRLLSDRFSAERPKGSFSTLEIQRTEQGDSAMYLCASSQVEGEKLFFGSGTQLSVL.

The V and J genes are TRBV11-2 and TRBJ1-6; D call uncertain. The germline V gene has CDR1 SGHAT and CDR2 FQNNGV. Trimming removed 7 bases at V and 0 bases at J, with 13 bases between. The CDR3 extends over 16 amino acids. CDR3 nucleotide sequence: TGTGCCAGCACTTTGAACTGGAGCTCCTATAATTCACCCCTCCACTTT. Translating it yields CASTLNWSSYNSPLHF. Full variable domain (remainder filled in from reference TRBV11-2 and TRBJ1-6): EAGVAQSPRYKIIEKRQSVAFWCNPISGHATLYWYQQILGQGPKLLIQFQNNGVVDDSQLPKDRFSAERLKGVDSTLKIQPAKLEDSAVYLCASTLNWSSYNSPLHFGNGTRLTVT.

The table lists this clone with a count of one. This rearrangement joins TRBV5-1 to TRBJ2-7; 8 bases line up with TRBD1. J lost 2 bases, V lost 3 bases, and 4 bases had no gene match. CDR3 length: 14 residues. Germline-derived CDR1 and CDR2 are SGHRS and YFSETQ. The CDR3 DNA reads TGCGCCAGCAGCTCGGGGACAGGCCCCTACGAGCAGTACTTC. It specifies CASSSGTGPYEQYF.

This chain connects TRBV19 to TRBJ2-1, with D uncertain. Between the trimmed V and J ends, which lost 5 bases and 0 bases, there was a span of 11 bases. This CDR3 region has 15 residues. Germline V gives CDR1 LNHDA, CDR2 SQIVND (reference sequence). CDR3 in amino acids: CASSRSASSYNEQFF. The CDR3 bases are TGTGCCAGTAGTCGGTCAGCGAGCTCCTACAATGAGCAGTTCTTC.

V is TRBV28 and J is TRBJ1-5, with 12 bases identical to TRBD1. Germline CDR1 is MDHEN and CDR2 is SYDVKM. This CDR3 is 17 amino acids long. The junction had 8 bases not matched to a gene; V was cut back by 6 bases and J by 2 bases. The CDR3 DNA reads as TGTGCCAGCAGCCCGGGGACAGGGGGCATCGGCAATCAGCCCCAGCATTTT. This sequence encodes CASSPGTGGIGNQPQHF.

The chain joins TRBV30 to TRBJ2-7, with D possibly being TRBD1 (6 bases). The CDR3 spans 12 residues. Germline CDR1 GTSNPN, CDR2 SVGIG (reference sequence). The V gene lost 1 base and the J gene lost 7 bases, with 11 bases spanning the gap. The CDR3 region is CAWSGDRYEQYF. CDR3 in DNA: TGTGCCTGGAGTGGCGACAGGTATGAGCAGTACTTC.

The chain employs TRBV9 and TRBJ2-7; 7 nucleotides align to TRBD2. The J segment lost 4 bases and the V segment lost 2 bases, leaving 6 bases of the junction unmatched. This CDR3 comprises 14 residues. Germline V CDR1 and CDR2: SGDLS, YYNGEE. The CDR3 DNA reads TGTGCCAGCAGCGTGGGGGACTATTTTTACGAGCAGTACTTC. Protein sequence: CASSVGDYFYEQYF.

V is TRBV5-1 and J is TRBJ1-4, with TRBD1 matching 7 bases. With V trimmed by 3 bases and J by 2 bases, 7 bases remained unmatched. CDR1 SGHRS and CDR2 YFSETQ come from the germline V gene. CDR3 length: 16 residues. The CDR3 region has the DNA TGCGCCAGCAGCTGGCAAGGGGGCGAGACTAATGAAAAACTGTTTTTT. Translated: CASSWQGGETNEKLFF.

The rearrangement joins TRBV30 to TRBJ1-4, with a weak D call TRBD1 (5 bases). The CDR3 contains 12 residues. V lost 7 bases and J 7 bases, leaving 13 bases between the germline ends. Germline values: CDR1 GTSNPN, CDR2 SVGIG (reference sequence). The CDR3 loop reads CALDQGGEKLFF. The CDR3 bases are TGTGCCTTGGACCAGGGCGGTGAAAAACTGTTTTTT.

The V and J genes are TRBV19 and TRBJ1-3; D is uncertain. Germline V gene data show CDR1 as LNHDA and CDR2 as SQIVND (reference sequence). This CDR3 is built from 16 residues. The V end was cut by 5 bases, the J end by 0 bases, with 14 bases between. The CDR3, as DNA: TGTGCCAGTAGTTCAGCGGGGTTTTTCTCTGGAAACACCATATATTTT. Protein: CASSSAGFFSGNTIYF.

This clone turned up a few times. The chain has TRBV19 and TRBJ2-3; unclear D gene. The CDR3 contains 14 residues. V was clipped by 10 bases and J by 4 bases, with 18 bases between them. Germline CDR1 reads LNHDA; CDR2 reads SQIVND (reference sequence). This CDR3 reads CATGGSKVADTQYF. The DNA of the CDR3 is TGTGCCACTGGTGGTAGCAAGGTCGCAGATACGCAGTATTTT.

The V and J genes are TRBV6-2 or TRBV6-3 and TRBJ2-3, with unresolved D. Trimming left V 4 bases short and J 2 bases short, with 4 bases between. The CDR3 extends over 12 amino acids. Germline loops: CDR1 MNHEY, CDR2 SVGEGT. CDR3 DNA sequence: TGTGCCAGCAGTTCTTACACAGATACGCAGTATTTT. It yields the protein CASSSYTDTQYF.

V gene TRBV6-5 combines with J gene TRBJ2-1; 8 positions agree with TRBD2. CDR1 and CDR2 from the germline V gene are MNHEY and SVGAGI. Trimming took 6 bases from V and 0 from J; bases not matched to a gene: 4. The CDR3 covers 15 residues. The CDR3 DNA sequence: TGTGCCAGCAGGAAAGGACTAGCCTCCTACAATGAGCAGTTCTTC. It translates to CASRKGLASYNEQFF.

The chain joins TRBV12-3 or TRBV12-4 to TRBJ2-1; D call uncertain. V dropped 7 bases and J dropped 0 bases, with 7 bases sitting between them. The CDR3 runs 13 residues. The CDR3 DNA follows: TGTGCCAGCAACCCTAGCTCCTACAATGAGCAGTTCTTC. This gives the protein CASNPSSYNEQFF.

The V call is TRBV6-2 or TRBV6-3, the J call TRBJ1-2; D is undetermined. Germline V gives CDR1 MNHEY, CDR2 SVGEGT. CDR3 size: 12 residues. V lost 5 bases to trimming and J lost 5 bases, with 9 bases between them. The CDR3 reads CASSPAGYGYTF. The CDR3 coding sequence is TGTGCCAGCAGTCCCGCGGGGTATGGCTACACCTTC.

CDR3 protein: CASTGQGSGNTIYF. CDR3 nucleotide sequence: TGTGCCAGCACGGGACAGGGCTCGGGAAACACCATATATTTT. This chain connects TRBV2 to TRBJ1-3, with 9 bases aligning to TRBD1. The V gene's germline CDR1 is SNHLY and CDR2 FYNNEI. This CDR3 spans 14 amino acids. J lost 4 bases, V lost 7 bases, and 5 bases had no gene match.

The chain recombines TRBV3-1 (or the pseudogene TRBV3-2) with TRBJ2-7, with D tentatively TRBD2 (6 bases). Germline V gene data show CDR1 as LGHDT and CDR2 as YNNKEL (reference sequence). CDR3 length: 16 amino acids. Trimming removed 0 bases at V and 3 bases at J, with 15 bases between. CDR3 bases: TGTGCCAGCAGCCAAGAGAGTGACCCCGGGGGCTACGAGCAGTACTTC. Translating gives CASSQESDPGGYEQYF.

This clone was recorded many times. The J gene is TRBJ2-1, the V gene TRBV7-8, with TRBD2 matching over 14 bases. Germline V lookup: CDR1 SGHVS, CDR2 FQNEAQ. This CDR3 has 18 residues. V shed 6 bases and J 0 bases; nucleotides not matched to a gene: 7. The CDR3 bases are TGTGCCAGCAGATCGGGACTAGCGGGAGTCCCCTCCTACAATGAGCAGTTCTTC. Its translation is CASRSGLAGVPSYNEQFF.

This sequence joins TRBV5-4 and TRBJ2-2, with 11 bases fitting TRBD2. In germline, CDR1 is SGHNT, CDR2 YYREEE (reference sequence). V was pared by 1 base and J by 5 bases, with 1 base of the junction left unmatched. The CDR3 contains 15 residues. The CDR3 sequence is CASSLSSGGTGELFF. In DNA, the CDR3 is TGTGCCAGCAGCTTGTCTAGCGGGGGGACCGGGGAGCTGTTTTTT.

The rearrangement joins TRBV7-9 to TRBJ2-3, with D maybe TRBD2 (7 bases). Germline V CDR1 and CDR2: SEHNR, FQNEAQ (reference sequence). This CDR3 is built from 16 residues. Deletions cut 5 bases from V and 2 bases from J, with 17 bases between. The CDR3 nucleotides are TGTGCCAGCAGCCCGAGAAGGGGGGGGAACACAGATACGCAGTATTTT. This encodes CASSPRRGGNTDTQYF.

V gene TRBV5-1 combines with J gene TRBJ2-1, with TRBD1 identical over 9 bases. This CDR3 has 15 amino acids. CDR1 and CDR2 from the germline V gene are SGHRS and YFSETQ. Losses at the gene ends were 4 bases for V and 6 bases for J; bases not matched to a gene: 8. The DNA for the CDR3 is TGCGCCAGCAGCCAGGGACAGGGTGGATCCAATGAGCAGTTCTTC. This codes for CASSQGQGGSNEQFF.

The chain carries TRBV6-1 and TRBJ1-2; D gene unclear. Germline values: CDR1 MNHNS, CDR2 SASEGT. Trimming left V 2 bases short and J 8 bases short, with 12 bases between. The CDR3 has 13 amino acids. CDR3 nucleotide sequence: TGTGCCAGCAGTGAACATCGGGGAGGAGGCTACACCTTC. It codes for CASSEHRGGGYTF.

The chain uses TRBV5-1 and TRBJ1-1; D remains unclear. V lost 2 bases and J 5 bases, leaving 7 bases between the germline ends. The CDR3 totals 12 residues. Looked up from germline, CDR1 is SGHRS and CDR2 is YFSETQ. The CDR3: CASSFGGTEAFF. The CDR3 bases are TGCGCCAGCAGCTTTGGAGGGACTGAAGCTTTCTTT.

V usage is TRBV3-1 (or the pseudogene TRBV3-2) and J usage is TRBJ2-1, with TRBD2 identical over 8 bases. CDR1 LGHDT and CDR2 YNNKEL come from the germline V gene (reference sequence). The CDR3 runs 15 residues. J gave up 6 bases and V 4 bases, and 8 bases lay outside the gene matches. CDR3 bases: TGTGCCAGCAGCCCCCAAAACGGGGGGGCCAATGAGCAGTTCTTC. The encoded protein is CASSPQNGGANEQFF.

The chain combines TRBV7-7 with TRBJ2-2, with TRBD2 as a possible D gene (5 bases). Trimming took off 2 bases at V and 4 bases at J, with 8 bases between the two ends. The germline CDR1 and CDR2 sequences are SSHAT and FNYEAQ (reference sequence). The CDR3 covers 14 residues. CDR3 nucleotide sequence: TGTGCCAGCAGCTTAAATGAGGGCACCGGGGAGCTGTTTTTT. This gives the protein CASSLNEGTGELFF.

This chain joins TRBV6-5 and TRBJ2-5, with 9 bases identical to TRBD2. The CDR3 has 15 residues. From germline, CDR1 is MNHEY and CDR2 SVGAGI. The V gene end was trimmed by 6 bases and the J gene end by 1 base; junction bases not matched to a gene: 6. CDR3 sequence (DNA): TGTGCCAGCAGCCTCGCGGGGGGGGTCCAAGAGACCCAGTACTTC. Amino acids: CASSLAGGVQETQYF.

Written as DNA, the CDR3 is TGTGCCAGCAGCTTCGAATCGTTCGGTGGCTACACCTTC. Protein: CASSFESFGGYTF. The chain recombines TRBV7-2 with TRBJ1-2; no clear D gene. V lost 3 bases to trimming and J lost 7 bases, with 12 bases between them. Germline V gene sequence: CDR1 SGHTA, CDR2 FQGNSA. This CDR3 comprises 13 residues. Full variable domain (missing parts from reference TRBV7-2 and TRBJ1-2): GAGVSQSPSNKVTEKGKDVELRCDPISGHTALYWYRQSLGQGLEFLIYFQGNSAPDKSGLPSDRFSAERTGGSVSTLTIQRTQQEDSAVYLCASSFESFGGYTFGSGTRLTVV.